Below, 8 T cell receptor beta chains from the same sample are listed, as sequenced in a study of shared clonotypes between healthy human individuals. Assay: immunoSEQ multiplex PCR; the TCRdb copy retains only in-frame clones and omits some. The sample contains around 1.1 million clones, approximately 75% of which appear only once. The sample taken for sequencing was memory CD4+ T cells from PBMCs. The subset is: CD45RA-negative fraction. The source is a man younger than 35 in good health. Some clones in this sample may be carry-over from other donors' samples.

The rearrangement uses TRBV7-2 and TRBJ2-6, with 11 bases identical to TRBD1. Germline CDR1 and CDR2: SGHTA and FQGNSA. This CDR3 comprises 18 residues. The V segment lost 5 bases and the J segment 1 base; nucleotides outside the gene matches: 7. CDR3 sequence reads: CASSQTGTGGSGANVLTF. Here the CDR3 DNA reads TGTGCCAGCAGCCAAACGGGGACAGGGGGTTCTGGGGCCAACGTCCTGACTTTC.

The gene calls are TRBV7-2 and TRBJ1-4; TRBD1 agrees at 8 bases. The CDR3 consists of 14 residues. V was pared by 6 bases and J by 8 bases, with 8 bases of the junction left unmatched. Looked up from germline, CDR1 is SGHTA and CDR2 is FQGNSA. CDR3 DNA sequence: TGTGCCAGCAGGCGGACAGGGAGGGTCGAAAAACTGTTTTTT. Its translation is CASRRTGRVEKLFF.

The gene calls are TRBV28 and TRBJ1-5; D not certain. This CDR3 is built from 14 residues. Germline-derived CDR1 and CDR2 are MDHEN and SYDVKM. CDR3 bases: TGTGCTCTACACCCTGGGTATGGCAATCAGCCCCAGCATTTT. Amino acids: CALHPGYGNQPQHF.

This clone came up a few times. This chain connects TRBV19 to TRBJ1-1; D not certain. The V gene's germline CDR1 is LNHDA and CDR2 SQIVND (reference sequence). This CDR3 contains 15 residues. With 3 bases removed from V and 0 bases from J, the gap between germline ends came to 11 bases. The CDR3 region is CASSIFGIMNTEAFF. In DNA, the CDR3 is TGTGCCAGTAGTATTTTCGGGATCATGAACACTGAAGCTTTCTTT.

Remarks on this clone: Additional DNA sequences in this sample encode the identical CDR3. The CDR3 DNA sequence: TGCGCCAGCAGCCTCAGGGCGGCTAATGAAAAACTGTTTTTT. This gives the protein CASSLRAANEKLFF. V gene TRBV5-1 combines with J gene TRBJ1-4, with D possibly being TRBD1 (5 bases). V lost 4 bases and J lost 3, with 10 bases in between. Germline loops: CDR1 SGHRS, CDR2 YFSETQ. The CDR3 covers 14 residues.

This sequence joins TRBV28 and TRBJ2-1; 7 positions match TRBD2. Losses at the gene ends were 2 bases for V and 3 bases for J; bases not matched to a gene: 4. The CDR3 spans 15 residues. The germline CDR1 and CDR2 sequences are MDHEN and SYDVKM. CDR3 in amino acids: CASSLAGAGYNEQFF. The CDR3 nucleotides read TGTGCCAGCAGTTTAGCGGGAGCAGGCTACAATGAGCAGTTCTTC. The full variable domain, rest sourced from reference TRBV28 and TRBJ2-1, is DVKVTQSSRYLVKRTGEKVFLECVQDMDHENMFWYRQDPGLGLRLIYFSYDVKMKEKGDIPEGYSVSREKKERFSLILESASTNQTSMYLCASSLAGAGYNEQFFGPGTRLTVL.

To note about this clone: Other nucleotide sequences in the sample specify the same CDR3. The chain uses TRBV18 and TRBJ2-7, with 9 nucleotides matching TRBD1. CDR3 length equals 15 residues. Germline V CDR1 and CDR2: KGHSH, LQKENI. After removal of 2 bases from V and 4 bases from J, the junction contained 6 bases not matched to a gene. The CDR3 coding sequence is TGTGCCAGCTCACCAGCTAGGGACAGGGTTTACGAGCAGTACTTC. Translated: CASSPARDRVYEQYF. Filled out from reference TRBV18 and TRBJ2-7, the complete variable domain reads NAGVMQNPRHLVRRRGQEARLRCSPMKGHSHVYWYRQLPEEGLKFMVYLQKENIIDESGMPKERFSAEFPKEGPSILRIQQVVRGDSAAYFCASSPARDRVYEQYFGPGTRLTVT.

The chain links TRBV28 to TRBJ1-1; 8 nucleotides agree with TRBD1. With V trimmed by 5 bases and J by 1 base, 9 bases remained unmatched. CDR1 and CDR2 (germline): MDHEN, SYDVKM. CDR3 size: 16 residues. CDR3 protein: CASSPNAGGPNTEAFF. For the CDR3, the DNA is TGTGCCAGCAGTCCGAATGCAGGGGGCCCGAACACTGAAGCTTTCTTT.